The rows below give T cell receptor beta chains drawn from one sample of a study of CD8+CD57+ T cells in acquired aplastic anemia. TCRdb re-called the reads through MiXCR, storing one row per CDR3 protein. The sample shows about 150,000 distinct CDR3 sequences, around two fifths of them seen only once. Sequencing was performed on sorted CD4+, CD8+, or CD8+CD57+ T cells (not recorded which) from PBMCs. These receptors were collected from a human donor in good health, serving as a control. The CDR3 runs from the conserved cysteine through the conserved F or W. D genes are given only for firm matches. Clone size is stated in some rows and not others, as once, few, many or a class when expanded.

V: TRBV15
D: .
J: TRBJ2-5
size: .
CDR3: CATSRKRRGQETQYF
DNA: TGTGCCACCAGCAGGAAGCGTCGGGGGCAAGAGACCCAGTACTTC

V: TRBV6-1
D: .
J: TRBJ2-7
size: once
CDR3: CASTAGSYEQYF
DNA: TGTGCCAGCACTGCCGGGTCCTACGAGCAGTACTTC

V: TRBV19
D: TRBD1
J: TRBJ1-3
size: .
CDR3: CASSIKGAAGNTIYF
DNA: TGTGCCAGTAGTATTAAGGGGGCCGCCGGAAACACCATATATTTT

V: TRBV10-3
D: .
J: TRBJ2-1
size: .
CDR3: CAIRGLPNEQLF
DNA: TGTGCCATCAGGGGACTCCCCAATGAGCAGCTCTTC

V: TRBV6-1
D: TRBD2
J: TRBJ2-5
size: .
CDR3: CASRLAKHQETQYF
DNA: TGTGCCAGTAGACTAGCGAAGCACCAAGAGACCCAGTACTTC

V: TRBV7-9
D: .
J: TRBJ1-1
size: many
CDR3: CASSSNQGTEAFF
DNA: TGTGCCAGCAGCTCCAACCAGGGCACTGAAGCTTTCTTT

V: TRBV20-1
D: .
J: TRBJ1-2
size: .
CDR3: CSAPTGPGNYGYTF
DNA: TGCAGTGCCCCGACAGGTCCCGGCAACTATGGCTACACCTTC

V: TRBV10-2
D: .
J: TRBJ2-7
size: few
CDR3: CASSELRGRSPTYEQYF
DNA: TGCGCCAGCAGTGAATTAAGGGGGAGGTCTCCCACCTACGAGCAGTACTTC

V: TRBV20-1
D: TRBD2
J: TRBJ2-7
size: .
CDR3: CSADRTSGYEQYF
DNA: TGCAGTGCGGATCGGACTAGCGGCTACGAGCAGTACTTC

V: TRBV2
D: .
J: TRBJ2-2
size: .
CDR3: CASSQGQHDANTGELFF
DNA: TGTGCCAGCAGTCAAGGACAGCATGACGCGAACACCGGGGAGCTGTTTTTT

V: TRBV11-2
D: .
J: TRBJ2-1
size: .
CDR3: CASSARDGKSYNEQFF
DNA: TGTGCCAGCAGTGCGCGGGACGGGAAATCCTACAATGAGCAGTTCTTC